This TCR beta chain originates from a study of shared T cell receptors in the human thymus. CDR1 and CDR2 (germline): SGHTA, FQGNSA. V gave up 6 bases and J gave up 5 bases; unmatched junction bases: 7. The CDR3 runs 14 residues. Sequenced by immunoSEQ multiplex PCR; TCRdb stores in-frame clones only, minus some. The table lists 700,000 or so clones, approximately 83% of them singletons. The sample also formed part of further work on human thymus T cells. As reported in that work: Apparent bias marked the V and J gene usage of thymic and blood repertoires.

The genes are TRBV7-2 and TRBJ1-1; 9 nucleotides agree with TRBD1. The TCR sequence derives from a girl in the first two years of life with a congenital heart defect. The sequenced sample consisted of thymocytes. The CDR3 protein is CASRFPGQGTEAFF. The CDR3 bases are TGTGCCAGCAGATTCCCTGGACAGGGGACTGAAGCTTTCTTT.